This entry lists 26 T cell receptor beta chains sequenced from one sample in a study of blood T cell repertoires in COVID-19. The protocol was immunoSEQ multiplex PCR, while the TCRdb copy is restricted to in-frame clones and leaves out a portion. The table records 200,000 to 250,000 clones, around 90% of them present only once. The material sequenced was peripheral blood. These TCRs come from a man in his fifties or sixties with acute or convalescent COVID-19.

This chain connects TRBV3-1 (or the pseudogene TRBV3-2) to TRBJ1-3; D remains ambiguous. This CDR3 has 17 residues. V was cut by 4 bases and J by 0 bases, with 16 bases left in between. Germline V lookup: CDR1 LGHDT, CDR2 YNNKEL (reference sequence). The CDR3 sequence: CASSPFLDLSSGNTIYF. As DNA, the CDR3 is TGTGCCAGCAGCCCCTTCCTGGACTTGAGCTCTGGAAACACCATATATTTT.

The chain uses TRBV5-1 and TRBJ1-1, with 7 bases that match TRBD1. V trimming: 0 bases; J trimming: 1 base; junction bases outside the gene matches: 3. The CDR3 has 15 amino acids. Germline V gives CDR1 SGHRS, CDR2 YFSETQ. The CDR3 loop reads CASSLAGQPNTEAFF. The CDR3 DNA follows: TGCGCCAGCAGCTTGGCGGGACAGCCGAACACTGAAGCTTTCTTT.

This clone was detected a few times. CDR3 in DNA: TGTGCCAGTAGTACCCGGCGGACAGGGGTAAAAGATACGCAGTATTTT. This codes for CASSTRRTGVKDTQYF. The chain carries TRBV19 and TRBJ2-3; 9 positions match TRBD1. V trimming: 4 bases; J trimming: 5 bases; junction bases outside the gene matches: 10. CDR1 LNHDA and CDR2 SQIVND come from the germline V gene (reference sequence). The CDR3 consists of 16 residues.

V gene TRBV23-1 combines with J gene TRBJ2-1; 9 positions match TRBD1. TRBV23-1 is known as an ORF, though its function is uncertain. The junction had 9 bases not matched to a gene; V was cut back by 2 bases and J by 7 bases. CDR3 size: 16 residues. The DNA for the CDR3 is TGCGCCAGCAGTCAACTACCCGGGACAGGGACAAATGAGCAGTTCTTC. Protein sequence: CASSQLPGTGTNEQFF.

The sample holds a few counts of this clone. The chain is built from TRBV6-2 or TRBV6-3 and TRBJ1-6; no definite D call. This CDR3 is built from 10 residues. The germline V gene encodes CDR1 MNHEY and CDR2 SVGEGT. V shed 7 bases and J shed 18 bases, with 13 bases lying between them. This CDR3 reads CASNPRIYHF. For the CDR3, the DNA is TGTGCCAGCAACCCCCGTATTTACCACTTT.

This chain connects TRBV27 to TRBJ1-6; TRBD1 is a possible D gene (5 bases). The ends were cut back, 2 bases at V and 11 bases at J, with 10 bases in the middle. The CDR3 has 13 amino acids. Germline V gene sequence: CDR1 MNHEY, CDR2 SMNVEV (reference sequence). The CDR3 DNA is TGTGCCAGCAGTTTACAGGGATCGCCACCCCTCCACTTT. Encoded protein: CASSLQGSPPLHF.

The V and J genes are TRBV6-1 and TRBJ2-2; 8 bases are shared with TRBD2. V lost 2 bases to trimming and J lost 1 base; unmatched junction nucleotides: 6. The CDR3 spans 17 residues. The germline V gene has CDR1 MNHNS and CDR2 SASEGT. The CDR3 coding sequence is TGTGCCAGCAGTGAAATAGGAGCGGGGGAGAACACCGGGGAGCTGTTTTTT. It codes for CASSEIGAGENTGELFF.

The chain couples TRBV5-5 to TRBJ2-7; a possible D gene is TRBD1 (6 bases). Trimming pared 4 bases from V and 4 bases from J, leaving 24 bases between. This CDR3 has 17 amino acids. Per the germline V gene, CDR1 is SGHKS and CDR2 is YYEKEE (reference sequence). In nucleotides, the CDR3 is TGTGCCAGCAGCCCCGCCACAGGGTTGAGCTCCTCATACGAGCAGTACTTC. Translated: CASSPATGLSSSYEQYF.

This sequence joins TRBV5-1 and TRBJ1-1; TRBD1 matches 11 bases. The germline V gene has CDR1 SGHRS and CDR2 YFSETQ. CDR3 length: 18 residues. V shed 1 base, J shed 4 bases, and the junction held 12 bases outside the gene matches. The CDR3 is CASSLWSGTGGTSTEAFF. In DNA form, the CDR3 reads TGCGCCAGCAGCTTGTGGTCCGGGACAGGGGGGACGAGCACTGAAGCTTTCTTT.

CDR3 sequence reads: CASSKGQRSNYGYTF. The CDR3 nucleotides are TGTGCCAGCAGTAAGGGACAGCGATCTAACTATGGCTACACCTTC. The chain employs TRBV2 and TRBJ1-2, with TRBD1 matching over 7 bases. The CDR3 extends over 15 amino acids. V trimming: 5 bases; J trimming: 0 bases; junction bases outside the gene matches: 6. From germline, CDR1 is SNHLY and CDR2 FYNNEI.

This chain joins TRBV2 and TRBJ2-1; D not certain. CDR1 and CDR2 (germline): SNHLY, FYNNEI. Between the trimmed V and J ends, which lost 3 bases and 12 bases, there was a span of 9 bases. The CDR3 contains 11 residues. CDR3 residues: CASSEILGQFF. CDR3 sequence (DNA): TGTGCCAGCAGTGAGATCCTCGGGCAGTTCTTC.

This clone turned up a few times. The chain has TRBV6-5 and TRBJ2-1; D ambiguous. This CDR3 region has 14 residues. Looked up from germline, CDR1 is MNHEY and CDR2 is SVGAGI. V lost 0 bases and J lost 10, with 13 bases in between. CDR3 residues: CASSYSHAEPEQFF. The CDR3 nucleotides read TGTGCCAGCAGTTACTCTCATGCGGAGCCAGAGCAGTTCTTC.

The J gene is TRBJ2-2, the V gene TRBV19; 7 nucleotides match TRBD2. Trimming at V came to 4 bases and at J to 3 bases, leaving 5 bases not matched to a gene. CDR3 size: 15 residues. The V gene's germline CDR1 is LNHDA and CDR2 SQIVND (reference sequence). This chain's CDR3 is CASSSRGGHTGELFF. CDR3 sequence (DNA): TGTGCCAGTAGTAGTCGGGGAGGGCACACCGGGGAGCTGTTTTTT. The variable domain in full, completed from reference TRBV19 and TRBJ2-2, reads DGGITQSPKYLFRKEGQNVTLSCEQNLNHDAMYWYRQDPGQGLRLIYYSQIVNDFQKGDIAEGYSVSREKKESFPLTVTSAQKNPTAFYLCASSSRGGHTGELFFGEGSRLTVL.

The J gene is TRBJ1-1, the V gene TRBV9, with D possibly TRBD1 on 6 matching bases. This CDR3 region has 15 residues. Germline assignment: CDR1 SGDLS and CDR2 YYNGEE. Trimming took off 4 bases at V and 7 bases at J, with 20 bases between the two ends. CDR3 nucleotides: TGTGCCAGCAGCCCAGAGGGGGGAGGGGCGATTGAAGCTTTCTTT. The encoded protein is CASSPEGGGAIEAFF.

The gene calls are TRBV6-5 and TRBJ1-5; D might be TRBD1 (6 bases). This CDR3 spans 15 amino acids. V dropped 5 bases and J dropped 2 bases, with 13 bases sitting between them. Germline CDR1 reads MNHEY; CDR2 reads SVGAGI. CDR3 region: CASSPAGGGNQPQHF. The CDR3 DNA follows: TGTGCCAGCAGTCCGGCGGGGGGCGGCAATCAGCCCCAGCATTTT.

The chain combines TRBV2 with TRBJ1-1, with 7 bases identical to TRBD1. Germline V lookup: CDR1 SNHLY, CDR2 FYNNEI. V was pared by 5 bases and J by 1 base, with 4 bases of the junction left unmatched. This CDR3 contains 14 residues. CDR3 in amino acids: CASSQGQRNTEAFF. CDR3 DNA sequence: TGTGCCAGCAGTCAGGGACAGAGGAACACTGAAGCTTTCTTT. The complete variable domain, with remaining parts taken from reference TRBV2 and TRBJ1-1, reads EPEVTQTPSHQVTQMGQEVILRCVPISNHLYFYWYRQILGQKVEFLVSFYNNEISEKSEIFDDQFSVERPDGSNFTLKIRSTKLEDSAMYFCASSQGQRNTEAFFGQGTRLTVV.

The rearrangement joins TRBV20-1 to TRBJ2-5; D possibly corresponds to TRBD2 (6 bases). Germline loops: CDR1 DFQATT, CDR2 SNEGSKA (reference sequence). V shed 7 bases and J shed 4 bases, with 10 bases lying between them. The CDR3 is 11 amino acids. The CDR3 DNA reads TGCAGTGTCTCCGGGGGAGAGACCCAGTACTTC. This encodes CSVSGGETQYF.

V is TRBV2 and J is TRBJ2-5; 7 bases match TRBD2. CDR3 length equals 17 residues. Germline-derived CDR1 and CDR2 are SNHLY and FYNNEI. Trimming at V came to 5 bases and at J to 4 bases, leaving 16 bases not matched to a gene. The CDR3 sequence is CASSPRTGRSSVETQYF. As DNA, the CDR3 is TGTGCCAGCAGTCCCCGGACCGGGAGGTCCTCAGTAGAGACCCAGTACTTC.

V and J are TRBV2 and TRBJ2-3, with 8 positions matching TRBD2. CDR1 SNHLY and CDR2 FYNNEI come from the germline V gene. CDR3 length equals 16 residues. V was pared by 7 bases and J by 0 bases, with 9 bases of the junction left unmatched. The CDR3 here is CASTLRRGDSTDTQYF. The CDR3 DNA reads as TGTGCCAGCACCCTGCGGCGGGGGGATAGCACAGATACGCAGTATTTT.

This clone turned up a few times. V usage is TRBV7-2 and J usage is TRBJ1-6, with 7 bases that match TRBD1. V was clipped by 5 bases and J by 5 bases; unmatched bases: 12. The V gene's germline CDR1 is SGHTA and CDR2 FQGNSA. The CDR3 loop spans 17 amino acids. CDR3 residues: CASSRTGSGVNNSPLHF. The CDR3 nucleotides are TGTGCCAGCAGCCGGACAGGTTCCGGCGTCAATAATTCACCCCTCCACTTT.

This clone was picked up one time. The chain carries TRBV27 and TRBJ2-7, with 10 nucleotides matching TRBD2. The CDR3 extends over 17 amino acids. The V and J ends lost 2 bases and 3 bases, in that order; junction bases with no gene match: 10. CDR1 is MNHEY, CDR2 SMNVEV, per germline (reference sequence). CDR3 loop: CASSLHQRGGSNYEQYF. The CDR3 DNA follows: TGTGCCAGCAGTTTACACCAGCGGGGGGGAAGTAACTACGAGCAGTACTTC.

The rearrangement joins TRBV24-1 to TRBJ2-1; D gene uncertain. V was shortened by 1 base and J by 5 bases, with 2 bases between the two germline ends. CDR3 length: 12 residues. Germline V gene data show CDR1 as KGHDR and CDR2 as SFDVKD. DNA for the CDR3: TGTGCCACCAGTGATTTCAACAATGAGCAGTTCTTC. This codes for CATSDFNNEQFF.

The V call is TRBV7-9, the J call TRBJ1-2; D is ambiguous. Germline V lookup: CDR1 SEHNR, CDR2 FQNEAQ (reference sequence). The V end lost 5 bases, the J end lost 0 bases, and 13 bases lay between the germline ends. CDR3 length: 15 amino acids. Here the CDR3 reads CASSPYPPSNYGYTF. The DNA for the CDR3 is TGTGCCAGCAGCCCCTATCCCCCTTCTAACTATGGCTACACCTTC. The variable domain in full, completed from reference TRBV7-9 and TRBJ1-2, reads DTGVSQNPRHKITKRGQNVTFRCDPISEHNRLYWYRQTLGQGPEFLTYFQNEAQLEKSRLLSDRFSAERPKGSFSTLEIQRTEQGDSAMYLCASSPYPPSNYGYTFGSGTRLTVV.

J is TRBJ2-2 and V is TRBV7-6; the D gene is possibly TRBD1 (6 bases). The V and J ends lost 4 bases and 5 bases respectively, with 17 bases between them. Germline V gene lookup returns CDR1 SGHVS and CDR2 FNYEAQ. This CDR3 is built from 16 residues. CDR3 sequence (DNA): TGTGCCAGCAGCTCGGTCTCTCTGCAGGGGACCGGGGAGCTGTTTTTT. Its protein is CASSSVSLQGTGELFF.

This chain links TRBV7-2 with TRBJ2-1; D is unclear. This CDR3 comprises 12 residues. Per the germline V gene, CDR1 is SGHTA and CDR2 is FQGNSA. Trimming shortened V by 3 bases and J by 3 bases, and 3 bases separated the two germline ends. The CDR3 coding sequence is TGTGCCAGCAGCTTCAACTACAATGAGCAGTTCTTC. Amino acid sequence: CASSFNYNEQFF.

The chain has TRBV5-4 and TRBJ2-1; 8 bases line up with TRBD2. Losses at the gene ends were 0 bases for V and 6 bases for J; bases not matched to a gene: 8. This CDR3 spans 16 amino acids. The V gene's germline CDR1 is SGHNT and CDR2 YYREEE (reference sequence). The DNA of the CDR3 is TGTGCCAGCAGCTTGGTTACGGGTCGGGGGGGCAATGAGCAGTTCTTC. Its translation: CASSLVTGRGGNEQFF.